This T cell receptor (beta chain) was recovered during a study of T cells in Graves' hyperthyroidism and ophthalmopathy (dated by TCRdb to about 2019). For the study in its entirety: Peripheral blood samples were taken at the time of initial diagnosis, prior to any treatment. The study also compared thyroid tissue and blood T-cell repertoires from several Graves' hyperthyroidism patients. To identify distinguishing TCR V-J signatures, a discovery cohort of around 100 patients was used, comprising 43 with Graves' ophthalmopathy and some 60 with stable Graves' hyperthyroidism. Following sampling, methimazole starting at 30 mg daily was given to hyperthyroidism patients, and high-dose intravenous methylprednisolone was given to ophthalmopathy patients. The paper reports TCR Vbeta CDR3 sequencing of approximately 130 peripheral blood samples: 40 to 45 ophthalmopathy, 75 to 80 hyperthyroidism and around 17 progressor patients. Prospective prediction of ophthalmopathy was tested in an independent validation cohort of 18 to 20 hyperthyroidism patients and some 17 patients who later progressed to ophthalmopathy. The roughly 100 discovery patients were randomly divided into training and test sets at a 7:3 ratio. Study-wide findings and limitations: During validation, the model predicted progression to ophthalmopathy a median of approximately six months ahead of onset, with roughly 65% sensitivity and almost 75% specificity. Blood samples also contained most of the expanded thyroid clonotypes (frequency above 0.001), which suggests that blood repertoires may reflect thyroid immune responses. No statistical method was used to fix the sample size in advance, and group allocation was not hidden from the investigators. In cross-validation, a model built on a 13 V-J signature told ophthalmopathy apart from stable hyperthyroidism with 85% to 90% sensitivity and roughly 81% specificity, and in testing the same model reached 80%/75%.

From the cysteine up to the phenylalanine, the CDR3 has a length of 15 residues. CDR3 DNA only is kept here, 45 bases in frame from base 1. Sequences MDHEN (CDR1) and SYDVKM (CDR2) are obtained from the germline V gene. Ophthalmopathy patients had moderately to severely active disease, Clinical Activity Score of at least 3, NOSPECS grade of at least 4, and duration under 3 months. Patients with uncontrolled infections, other autoimmune diseases, pregnancy or lactation were excluded. Clinical symptoms, serum thyroxine and TRAb, thyroid ultrasound, and orbital computed tomography formed the basis for the diagnoses. PBMCs were separated from 7.5 to 10 ml of fresh peripheral blood using Ficoll-Paque density gradient centrifugation. Total RNA was extracted using Trizol reagent, and RNA quality was assessed on an Agilent 2100 Bioanalyzer. As regards this clonotype: This clone's antigen is unknown. At one of its ends the junction is not consistent with the germline gene, which may arise from a read error.

TCR beta CDR3 regions were amplified from RNA transcripts. For the first round of RT-PCR on the TCR CDR3, the HTBI primer set was used together with the Qiagen OneStep RT-PCR kit. The libraries were constructed in a second round of multiplex PCR and then size-selected and purified. Sequencing of the libraries was done on an Illumina HiSeq2000 using paired-end 100 bp reads. Per the authors' processing: SOAPnuke was used to process the raw data, removing reads that contained adapters or uncalled bases, had a mean Phred below 15, or lacked an exact match to the constant primer or identifier. COPE v1.2.5 was used to merge high-quality paired reads, and clonotypes were defined as unique nucleotide sequences. MiTCR v1.1 was used to align clonotypes to the IMGT TRBV, TRBD and TRBJ reference segments. Only V-J combinations with frequency above 0.0001, covering roughly 99% of repertoires, were analysed. A TCS score was defined as the ratio between F50 (clonal expansion) and ExV (chaos), using BLOSUM62-based TCRdist between CDR3 peptides within each V-J. Welch's t-statistics and random forest reduced 514 V-J features to roughly 13, which were used in a naive Bayes classifier (R e1071). TCRdb passed the public sequencing reads through fastp at Q25 and MiXCR, retaining productive beta sequences. Each record represents a unique CDR3 protein, reported with the most common genes and DNA among its rows. The V and J calls follow TCRdb's processing rather than the paper's. Across this sample there are hundreds of thousands of distinct CDR3 sequences, with 20% seen only once. The ten top clones hold less than 55% of the sample.

The chain employs TRBV28 and TRBJ1-4; 7 junctional bases match TRBD1. Sequencing was performed on blood. The clonotype comes from a man in his forties or fifties with Graves' ophthalmopathy. The CDR3 loop reads CASRPPGTAREKLSF. The nucleotides are TGTGCCAGCAGGCCACCCGGGACAGCACGTGAAAAACTGTCTTTT.